This T cell receptor (beta chain) was obtained from a study of T cell changes during pregnancy in multiple sclerosis. The assay was immunoSEQ multiplex PCR, and TCRdb's table has in-frame clones only and misses some. The table lists 73,000 or so clones, about 90% of them singletons. V trimming: 2 bases; J trimming: 3 bases; junction bases outside the gene matches: 3. This CDR3 spans 16 amino acids. Germline CDR1 and CDR2: LGHNA and YSLEER. The chain recombines TRBV4-3 with TRBJ2-1; 11 bases map to TRBD2. The TCR originated in a female donor with multiple sclerosis, enrolled in a pregnancy study. Sequencing was performed on peripheral blood, taken in the second trimester of pregnancy. The CDR3 loop is CASSQLLAGDYNEQFF. The CDR3 DNA reads as TGCGCCAGCAGCCAATTACTAGCGGGGGACTACAATGAGCAGTTCTTC.